This T cell receptor (beta chain) was documented in a study of shared T cell receptors in the human thymus. Libraries were prepared by immunoSEQ multiplex PCR; TCRdb keeps only in-frame clonotypes and omits some of them. The data show approximately 490,000 clones, approximately 78% seen once. The CDR3 consists of 16 residues. V shed 4 bases and J shed 0 bases, with 12 bases lying between them. Germline values: CDR1 MNHEY, CDR2 SMNVEV (reference sequence). These same data were also listed under a study on human thymus T cells. That work states: Each of the donors was a healthy Finnish infant who was undergoing open corrective cardiac surgery for congenital heart defects. The thymus was resected at corrective cardiac surgery. Thymic and blood repertoires showed apparently biased V and J gene usage.

J is TRBJ2-2 and V is TRBV27; tentatively, D is TRBD1 (6 bases). Sequences were obtained from thymocytes. This receptor was identified in a boy under two years old with a congenital heart defect. CDR3 bases: TGTGCCAGCAGTTGCGACAGGAACGCGAACACCGGGGAGCTGTTTTTT. Translating it yields CASSCDRNANTGELFF.